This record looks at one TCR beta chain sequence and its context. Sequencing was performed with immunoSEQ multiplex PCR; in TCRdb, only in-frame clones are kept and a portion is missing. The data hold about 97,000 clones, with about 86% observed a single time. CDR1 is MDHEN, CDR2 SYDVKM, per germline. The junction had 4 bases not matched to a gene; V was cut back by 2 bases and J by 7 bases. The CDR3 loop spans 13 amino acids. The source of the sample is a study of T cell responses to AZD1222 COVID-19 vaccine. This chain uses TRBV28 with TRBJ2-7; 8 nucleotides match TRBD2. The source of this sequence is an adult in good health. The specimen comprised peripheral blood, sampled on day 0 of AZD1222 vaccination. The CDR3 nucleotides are TGTGCCAGCAGTTTAGGGACTAGTCTGGAGCAGTACTTC. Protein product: CASSLGTSLEQYF.